This T cell receptor (beta chain) was sequenced during a study of vaccination effects on CD4 cells after COVID-19 (dated by TCRdb to between 2021 and 2024). Notes on the research overall: Across the study, the median time from the second dose to post-vaccine sampling was 72 days (range 14 to 241). SARS-CoV-2 spike-specific CD4+ TCR repertoires were compared before and after mRNA vaccination in COVID-19 convalescent patients and in infection-naive vaccine recipients. The full study included 9 to 10 COVID-19 convalescent patients and several SARS-CoV-2-naive healthy vaccine recipients. Cultures from other donors in the study were sequenced with the Oncomine TCR Beta short-read assay on an Illumina iSeq 100. Paper-wide results and their limitations: In healthy vaccine recipients, vaccine-induced clones were almost all SARS-CoV-2 mono-reactive, with only 1 of 255 being cross-reactive with common cold coronaviruses. Limitations of the study were the small number of convalescent patients and the absence of early post-infection timepoints. Both infection-induced and vaccine-induced clones contracted markedly at late post-vaccination timepoints, which is consistent with waning T cell responses.

For this clone: Its target antigen remains unknown. No base-level quality is on record; no much larger clone is a single base apart.

The library was obtained by the immunoSEQ multiplex PCR assay. DNA from the cultured and isolated CD4+ T cells underwent TCR beta CDR3 sequencing. For the original study's pipeline: Non-productive TCR sequences were discarded, and reads were trimmed to the CDR3 region, with only CDR3s of 7 or more amino acids retained. The MANAFEST web app was used to identify antigen-specific clonotypes by comparing expansion in peptide wells with expansion in reference cultures. To be called positive, a clone needed expansion at FDR<0.05 compared with the reference and with all other wells, an odds ratio greater than 5, and a frequency greater than 0.1% in two replicate wells. Cross-reactive clonotypes were defined as significantly expanded in SARS-CoV-2 spike wells and in at least one common cold coronavirus spike condition. CDR3 similarity was assessed by Levenshtein distance with the stringdist R package, and unrooted trees were built with ape in R 3.6.1. Entries here come from immuneACCESS through TCRdb and include only in-frame sequences with V and J called. Some clones fail to appear in such tables; in the studies checked, an unresolved V gene covers under half of the shortfall, and the cause of the remainder is unknown. V and J calls and clone size are as listed in that table; D and trimming were resolved from the DNA. Present in this sample are roughly 24,000 clones, about four fifths of which were seen just once. Around 5.3% of the sample is held by the ten biggest clonotypes.

In the ViraFEST assay, PBMC were stimulated with viral peptide pools, and TCR sequencing was then used to find antigen-specific CD4+ T cell clonotypes based on their expansion. After 10 days of culture, CD4+ T cells were isolated with the EasySep CD4+ T cell isolation kit. Participants received two doses of either the BNT162b2 or the mRNA-1273 mRNA SARS-CoV-2 vaccine. The absence of prior SARS-CoV-2 infection in healthy vaccine recipients was confirmed by negative nucleocapsid antibodies before and after vaccination. Each well held 2 million to 2.5 million PBMC cultured in IMDM containing about 5.5% human AB serum, about 10 IU/ml IL-2 and gentamicin, along with roughly 10 ug/ml peptides. On days 3 and 7, half of the culture medium was replaced with fresh IL-2-containing medium. Unless noted otherwise, every peptide stimulation condition was grown in triplicate wells. Using Ficoll-Paque Plus gradient centrifugation, PBMC were separated from whole blood and then either used fresh or cryopreserved at -140C. The overlapping peptide pools covered the spike proteins of SARS-CoV-2 as well as those of the common cold coronaviruses HCoV-NL63, HCoV-OC43 and HCoV-229E. Genomic DNA was extracted from cultured CD4+ T cells with the QIAamp micro DNA kit.

Trimming takes 7 bases from V and 1 base from J, and the germline ends sit 17 bases apart. Taken from cysteine to phenylalanine, the CDR3 has 15 residues. The kept DNA is CDR3 alone, 45 bases in frame from the first base. CDR1 and CDR2 are read off the germline V gene as SGHRS and YFSETQ. The receptor comes from a human donor who received a COVID-19 vaccine. Some clones in this sample may be carry-over from other donors' samples. Recombination joined TRBV5-1 with TRBJ1-1; the D gene is possibly TRBD1, with 5 bases matching. Specimen: CD4+ T cells from PBMCs cultured with SARS-CoV-2 spike peptides, collected after COVID-19 vaccination. The cell subset or site label of this sample denotes: SARS-CoV-2 spike overlapping peptide pool stimulation. The CDR3 is CASSKGDGTNTEAFF. At the DNA level, the sequence is TGCGCCAGCTCTAAAGGGGACGGGACGAACACTGAAGCTTTCTTT.